Below are 5 T cell receptor beta chains sequenced from a single sample in a study of memory CD4+ T cells and cytomegalovirus serostatus. Single viable CD3+CD4+CD8-CD45RO+ cells were sorted as the memory CD4+ T cells. Libraries were prepared by immunoSEQ multiplex PCR; TCRdb keeps only in-frame clonotypes and omits some of them. Of tens of thousands of clones in the sample, about 79% were seen once. Source material: memory CD4+ T cells from blood. The receptors come from an adult in good health and CMV-seronegative.

The CDR3 spells CASNVGFYGYTF. The CDR3 region has the DNA TGTGCCAGCAATGTGGGGTTCTATGGCTACACCTTC. The chain recombines TRBV28 with TRBJ1-2, with D unclear. Trimming left V 7 bases short and J 4 bases short, with 10 bases between. CDR3 length equals 12 residues. Germline CDR1 MDHEN, CDR2 SYDVKM.

V is TRBV15 and J is TRBJ2-3; a weak D match, TRBD2 (7 bases). The V gene lost 11 bases and the J gene lost 2 bases, with 20 bases spanning the gap. Germline loops: CDR1 LNHNV, CDR2 YYDKDF (reference sequence). This CDR3 has 15 amino acids. In nucleotides, the CDR3 is TGTGCCTCTTCACTCGGGGCGGGGGCCACAGATACGCAGTATTTT. Its translation is CASSLGAGATDTQYF.

The gene calls are TRBV7-2 and TRBJ2-7; 7 nucleotides agree with TRBD2. The ends lost 2 bases at V and 0 bases at J; junction bases unmatched: 4. The CDR3 has 15 amino acids. Looked up from germline, CDR1 is SGHTA and CDR2 is FQGNSA. CDR3 DNA sequence: TGTGCCAGCAGCTTAAGTAAGCGGGGCTCCTACGAGCAGTACTTC. It specifies CASSLSKRGSYEQYF.

The rearrangement joins TRBV9 to TRBJ2-3; D unresolved. The CDR3 extends over 15 amino acids. Germline V lookup: CDR1 SGDLS, CDR2 YYNGEE. V was clipped by 0 bases and J by 4 bases, with 12 bases between them. The CDR3 loop reads CASSVGPVGSDTQYF. DNA of the CDR3: TGTGCCAGCAGCGTAGGGCCCGTTGGGTCAGATACGCAGTATTTT.

In this sample, this clone turned up once. The genes are TRBV6-1 and TRBJ2-1; 11 bases line up with TRBD2. The CDR3 has 14 amino acids. V lost 5 bases to trimming and J lost 7 bases; unmatched junction nucleotides: 4. Germline-derived CDR1 and CDR2 are MNHNS and SASEGT. The CDR3 region has the DNA TGTGCCAGCAGTAGTAGCGGGAGGGGTAATGAGCAGTTCTTC. This gives the protein CASSSSGRGNEQFF.